These T cell receptor beta chains were read from a single sample in a study of blood T cell repertoires in COVID-19. Clones were sequenced by immunoSEQ multiplex PCR, and TCRdb holds only the in-frame ones, with some missing. The data show approximately 250,000 clones, with about 85% seen just once and about 4% held by the top ten. The sequencing sample was made of peripheral blood. The receptors were sampled from a man younger than 35 with active or convalescent COVID-19. The CDR3 runs from the conserved cysteine through the conserved F or W. The order of the fields is clone size, D gene, V gene, J gene, CDR3 DNA, CDR3 protein. The D gene is left open where the match is weak. The size field is filled for only some rows; it gives once, few, many or a size class.

>-|-|TRBV30|TRBJ2-1
TGTGCCTGGAATAGGGGTCTTAATGAGCAGTTCTTC
CAWNRGLNEQFF
>-|-|TRBV12-3/TRBV12-4|TRBJ1-2
TGTGCCAGCAGTTTACAGGGCGGCTATGGCTACACCTTC
CASSLQGGYGYTF
>-|TRBD1|TRBV6-5|TRBJ1-1
TGTGCCAGCAGTTACCGGACAGGAGACGCTGAAGCTTTCTTT
CASSYRTGDAEAFF
>-|-|TRBV11-2|TRBJ2-1
TGTGCCAGCAGCTTTAGTGGTGAAAATGAGCAGTTCTTC
CASSFSGENEQFF
>-|-|TRBV5-4|TRBJ2-5
TGTGCCACTCAGGAGGGTAACCAAGAGACCCAGTACTTC
CATQEGNQETQYF
>-|-|TRBV30|TRBJ1-1
TGTGCCTGGAGTGTACAGGATAACACTGAAGCTTTCTTT
CAWSVQDNTEAFF
>-|-|TRBV3-1/TRBV3-2|TRBJ2-2
TGTGCCAGCAGCCAAGGCGGAGGGGCCGGGGAGCTGTTTTTT
CASSQGGGAGELFF
>-|-|TRBV5-6|TRBJ2-1
TGTGCCAGCAGCCCTCCGGGGAGTTCCTCCTACAATGAGCAGTTCTTC
CASSPPGSSSYNEQFF
>-|TRBD2|TRBV13|TRBJ2-7
TGTGCCTCCTCCGGGACTAGCGGATACGAGCAGTACTTC
CASSGTSGYEQYF
>-|-|TRBV10-3|TRBJ2-6
TGTGCCATCAGTGAGTCGGAGGGACCCAACTCTGGGGCCAACGTCCTGACTTTC
CAISESEGPNSGANVLTF
>-|TRBD2|TRBV30|TRBJ2-3
TGTGCCTGGAGTCTTGTAGCGGGGTACACAGATACGCAGTATTTT
CAWSLVAGYTDTQYF
>-|-|TRBV7-2|TRBJ1-2
TGTGCCAGCAGCTTAAAGACAGGAGCTAACTATGGCTACACCTTC
CASSLKTGANYGYTF
>-|-|TRBV11-3|TRBJ1-1
TGTGCCAGCAGCCTACAGGGTGGCACTGAAGCTTTCTTT
CASSLQGGTEAFF
>-|-|TRBV12-3/TRBV12-4|TRBJ1-2
TGTGCCAGCATGAACACAGGGAAGGATGGCTACACCTTC
CASMNTGKDGYTF
>-|TRBD1|TRBV19|TRBJ2-2
TGTGCCAGTAGTCCGCTCCGGGACGGGACAGGGGTCGGGGAGCTGTTTTTT
CASSPLRDGTGVGELFF
>-|-|TRBV20-1|TRBJ1-2
TGCAGTGCTAGTCCCCATCCCTATGGCTACACCTTC
CSASPHPYGYTF
>-|TRBD1|TRBV5-1|TRBJ1-3
TGCGCCAGCAGCCAAACCGGACAGGATGCAACTGGAAACACCATATATTTT
CASSQTGQDATGNTIYF
>-|-|TRBV5-1|TRBJ1-2
TGCGCCAGCAGCTTGGAACACGCTCAAACTGGCTACACCTTC
CASSLEHAQTGYTF
>-|TRBD1|TRBV6-2/TRBV6-3|TRBJ2-2
TGTGCCAGCAGTTACCCAGACAGGGGGCTTTGGACCGGGGAGCTGTTTTTT
CASSYPDRGLWTGELFF
>-|-|TRBV2|TRBJ1-1
TGTGCCAGCAGTGGCCAGCGGGGCGGTGAAGCTTTCTTT
CASSGQRGGEAFF
>-|TRBD1|TRBV10-2|TRBJ1-1
TGCGCCAGCGGCTCAGGGGGCACTGAAGCTTTCTTT
CASGSGGTEAFF
>-|-|TRBV6-1|TRBJ1-3
TGTGCCAGCAGTGAAGGCGTGTACTCTGGAAACACCATATATTTT
CASSEGVYSGNTIYF
>-|-|TRBV20-1|TRBJ1-4
TGCAGTGCTAGTCGGCTTGGGAGTACTGGCGAAAAACTGTTTTTT
CSASRLGSTGEKLFF
>-|TRBD1|TRBV29-1|TRBJ2-4
TGCAGTTACACCGGGACAGGGGACATTCAGTACTTC
CSYTGTGDIQYF
>-|-|TRBV2|TRBJ1-5
TGTGCCAGCACGGGTTCCAGCAATCAGCCCCAGCATTTT
CASTGSSNQPQHF
>-|TRBD1|TRBV11-2|TRBJ1-2
TGTGCCAGCAGCTCGCACGACAGGGGGCCTTCCTATGGCTACACCTTC
CASSSHDRGPSYGYTF
>-|-|TRBV2|TRBJ2-3
TGTGCCAGCAGGCCCCCAGGGCCAGATACGCAGTATTTT
CASRPPGPDTQYF
>once|-|TRBV18|TRBJ2-1
TGTGCCAGCTCACCACCGGCCCTGGGGGCGGAGCAGTTCTTC
CASSPPALGAEQFF
>-|TRBD2|TRBV29-1|TRBJ2-2
TGCAGCGCCGGGACTAGCGGGGTCGGGGAGCTGTTTTTT
CSAGTSGVGELFF
>few|-|TRBV11-2|TRBJ2-7
TGTGCCAGCAGCGCGGTTAGGAGACAGACAGATTACGAGCAGTACTTC
CASSAVRRQTDYEQYF
>few|TRBD2|TRBV3-1/TRBV3-2|TRBJ2-7
TGTGCCAGCAGCCAAGAGGGGAGGGCCCTCGACGAGCAGTACTTC
CASSQEGRALDEQYF
>-|-|TRBV7-2|TRBJ2-5
TGTGCCAGCAGTTTCTTAGCAGCAGAGACCCAGTACTTC
CASSFLAAETQYF
>-|-|TRBV7-2|TRBJ1-1
TGTGCCAGCAGCTCAAAATTTAGGGGAAATGAAGCTTTCTTT
CASSSKFRGNEAFF
>-|TRBD2|TRBV5-6|TRBJ2-7
TGTGCCAGCAGCCTTAGCGGGAGGGCTCACGAGCAGTACTTC
CASSLSGRAHEQYF
>-|-|TRBV7-8|TRBJ1-5
TGTGCCAGCAGCTTCACCGCGGGATCTCACAATCAGCCCCAGCATTTT
CASSFTAGSHNQPQHF
>-|-|TRBV4-1|TRBJ1-1
TGCGCCAGCAGCCAAGATCGCACAGCTGGTGAAGCTTTCTTT
CASSQDRTAGEAFF
>-|TRBD1|TRBV11-2|TRBJ1-2
TGTGCCAGCAGACAATCTTACAGGGGGGGCTATGGCTACACCTTC
CASRQSYRGGYGYTF
>-|-|TRBV5-6|TRBJ2-5
TGTGCCAGCAGCCAGGACATGTACCAAGAGACCCAGTACTTC
CASSQDMYQETQYF
>-|-|TRBV19|TRBJ1-5
TGTGCCAGTAGTGCGTGGGCATTAGATCAGCCCCAGCATTTT
CASSAWALDQPQHF
>-|TRBD1|TRBV2|TRBJ1-6
TGTGCCAGCAGCTACAGCGTAGGGGGCCGGAGCTCCTATAATTCACCCCTCCACTTT
CASSYSVGGRSSYNSPLHF
>-|TRBD2|TRBV19|TRBJ2-7
TGTGCCAGTAGTATATCCGTCGGGAGGGTGTACGAGCAGTACTTC
CASSISVGRVYEQYF
>once|-|TRBV12-3/TRBV12-4|TRBJ2-2
TGTGCCAGCAGTTTCAGCGGGGAGCTGTTTTTT
CASSFSGELFF
>-|-|TRBV9|TRBJ2-3
TGTGCCAGCAGCGGTTCTAAAGATACGCAGTATTTT
CASSGSKDTQYF
>-|-|TRBV11-2|TRBJ2-1
TGTGCCAGCAGCCCTCCGGGGAATGAGCAGTTCTTC
CASSPPGNEQFF
>once|TRBD1|TRBV3-1/TRBV3-2|TRBJ1-4
TGTGCCAGCAGCCAAGATCGGACAGGGTTCGGAAAACTGTTTTTT
CASSQDRTGFGKLFF
>-|-|TRBV28|TRBJ1-6
TGTGCCAGCAGCGGACAGCTTAATTCACCCCTCCACTTT
CASSGQLNSPLHF
>-|-|TRBV28|TRBJ1-1
TGTGCCAACGAGTCCAGGGTATTCGCTGAAGCTTTCTTT
CANESRVFAEAFF
>once|-|TRBV9|TRBJ2-7
TGTGCCAGCAGCGTAGGGGTTAGCGGCTCCTACGAGCAGTACTTC
CASSVGVSGSYEQYF
>few|TRBD1|TRBV19|TRBJ1-2
TGTGCCAGTACCGAGGGACAGAACCTATATGGCTACACCTTC
CASTEGQNLYGYTF
>-|TRBD1|TRBV14|TRBJ2-5
TGTGCCAGCAGCCAAGACACAGGGGCGGGGACCCAGTACTTC
CASSQDTGAGTQYF
>-|TRBD2|TRBV5-1|TRBJ2-1
TGCGCCAGCAGCCCCCGGGCCCTTCTAGCGGCTCCCTACAATGAGCAGTTCTTC
CASSPRALLAAPYNEQFF
>-|-|TRBV29-1|TRBJ1-2
TGCAGCGTTGAAGTCCTGACAGGATTGCATGGCTACACCTTC
CSVEVLTGLHGYTF
>once|-|TRBV9|TRBJ1-5
TGTGCCAGCAGCTCTGGACTGACTTATCAGCCCCAGCATTTT
CASSSGLTYQPQHF